This TCR beta chain was retrieved from a study of blood T cells in healthy people across ages. As for the study in general: Template switching picked up about one barcoded beta molecule for each two T cells.

The CDR3 extends over 10 amino acids. Germline CDR1 is SQVTM and CDR2 is ANQGSEA. The germline V and J ends were trimmed by 3 bases and 7 bases, with 4 bases remaining between them. Alongside a J-beta primer mix, a sample-barcoded 5' primer served in a second PCR lasting about 7 to 12 cycles. Using its own MiXCR run on the 5' RACE reads, TCRdb lists one record per CDR3 protein. The sample records around 1.7 million distinct CDR3 sequences, over 25% being singletons. This clonotype has ten or more counts. The receptor was isolated from a woman in her thirties in good health. Sequenced material: blood. The chain employs TRBV29-1 and TRBJ2-1; the D is unclear. For the CDR3, the DNA is TGCAGCGTTGAGGGGAATGAGCAGTTCTTC. Its translation is CSVEGNEQFF.